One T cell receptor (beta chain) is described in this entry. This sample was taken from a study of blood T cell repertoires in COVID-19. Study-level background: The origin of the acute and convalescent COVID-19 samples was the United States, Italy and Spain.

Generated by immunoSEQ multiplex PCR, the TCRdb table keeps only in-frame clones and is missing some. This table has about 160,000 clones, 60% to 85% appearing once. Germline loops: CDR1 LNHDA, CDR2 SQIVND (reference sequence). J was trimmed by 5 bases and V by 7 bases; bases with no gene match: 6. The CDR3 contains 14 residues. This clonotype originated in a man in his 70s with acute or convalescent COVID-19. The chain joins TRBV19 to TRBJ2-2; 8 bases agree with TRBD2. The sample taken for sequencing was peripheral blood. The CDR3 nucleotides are TGTGCCAGTAAAGCGGGAGAAAGTACCGGGGAGCTGTTTTTT. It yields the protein CASKAGESTGELFF.